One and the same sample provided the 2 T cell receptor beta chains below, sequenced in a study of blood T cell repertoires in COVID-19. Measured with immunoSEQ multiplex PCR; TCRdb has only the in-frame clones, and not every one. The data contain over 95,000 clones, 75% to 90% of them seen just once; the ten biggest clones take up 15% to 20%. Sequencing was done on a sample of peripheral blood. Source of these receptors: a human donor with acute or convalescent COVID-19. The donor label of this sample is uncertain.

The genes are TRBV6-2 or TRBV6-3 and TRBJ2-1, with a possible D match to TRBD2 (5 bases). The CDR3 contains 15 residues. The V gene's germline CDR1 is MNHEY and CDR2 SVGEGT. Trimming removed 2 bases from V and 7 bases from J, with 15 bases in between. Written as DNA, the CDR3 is TGTGCCAGCAGTTACGAGATGCCGGGGTTTAATGAGCAGTTCTTC. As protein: CASSYEMPGFNEQFF.

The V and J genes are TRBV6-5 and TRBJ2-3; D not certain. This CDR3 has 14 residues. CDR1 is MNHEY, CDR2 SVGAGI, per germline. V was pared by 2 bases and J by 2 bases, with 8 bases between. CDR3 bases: TGTGCCAGCAGTTACGGGCTCCTCACAGATACGCAGTATTTT. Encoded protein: CASSYGLLTDTQYF.